This TCR beta chain was sequenced in a study of vaccination effects on CD4 cells after COVID-19. As for the study in general: Sampling of a couple of convalescent patients took place 16 days and one week prior to vaccination. General observations from the study: Among infection- and vaccine-induced clones, marked clonal contraction occurred late after vaccination.

As for this clone: The antigen remains undetermined.

Sequencing in the ViraFEST assay came after antigen-specific CD4+ T cells had been expanded with viral peptide pools, which were used to stimulate PBMC. Subsequent to a culture period of 10 to 11 days, CD4+ T cells were isolated. The person acquired a PCR-confirmed SARS-CoV-2 infection between March and December 2020. On days 3 and 7, fresh IL-2 medium replaced half the medium. CDR3 size: 13 residues. CDR1 is KGHSH and CDR2 is LQKENI in the germline V gene. Deletions cut 1 base from V and 4 bases from J, with 7 bases between. Data came from immunoSEQ multiplex PCR; TCRdb stores just in-frame clones and leaves some out. The top ten clones hold under 30% of a sample with nearly 45,000 clones, around 72% of them seen once.

The material sequenced was CD4+ T cells from PBMCs cultured with a peptide pool, taken before COVID-19 vaccination. The clonotype was recovered from a human donor who had a prior SARS-CoV-2 infection. This chain joins TRBV18 and TRBJ2-5; D call uncertain. The CDR3 nucleotides are TGTGCCAGCTCACCACGTGAGAGAGAGACCCAGTACTTC. It specifies CASSPRERETQYF.